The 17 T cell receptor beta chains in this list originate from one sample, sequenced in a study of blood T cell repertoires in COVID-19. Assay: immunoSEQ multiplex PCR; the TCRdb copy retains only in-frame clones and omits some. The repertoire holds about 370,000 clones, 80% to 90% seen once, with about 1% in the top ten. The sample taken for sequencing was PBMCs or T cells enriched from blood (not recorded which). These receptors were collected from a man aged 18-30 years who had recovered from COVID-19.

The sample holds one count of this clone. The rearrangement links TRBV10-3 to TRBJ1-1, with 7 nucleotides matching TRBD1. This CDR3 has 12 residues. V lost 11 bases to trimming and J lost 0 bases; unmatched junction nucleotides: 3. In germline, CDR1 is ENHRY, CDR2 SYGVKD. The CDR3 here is CASGQMNTEAFF. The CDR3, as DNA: TGTGCCTCGGGACAGATGAACACTGAAGCTTTCTTT.

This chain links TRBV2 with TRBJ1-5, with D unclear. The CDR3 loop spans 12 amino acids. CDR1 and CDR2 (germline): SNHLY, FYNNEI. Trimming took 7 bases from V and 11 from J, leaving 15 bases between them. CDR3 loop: CASKGGSSAQHF. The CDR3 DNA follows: TGTGCCAGCAAGGGAGGGAGTTCGGCCCAGCATTTT.

The CDR3 DNA follows: TGTGCCAGCAGCCCCGTGATAGCGGGAGGGCGACGCGGGGGGCGAATATCCTCCTACAATGAGCAGTTCTTC. Translation gives CASSPVIAGGRRGGRISSYNEQFF. The chain links TRBV7-8 to TRBJ2-1; 11 nucleotides align to TRBD2. This CDR3 is 24 amino acids long. The ends lost 5 bases at V and 0 bases at J; junction bases unmatched: 27. Germline assignment: CDR1 SGHVS and CDR2 FQNEAQ.

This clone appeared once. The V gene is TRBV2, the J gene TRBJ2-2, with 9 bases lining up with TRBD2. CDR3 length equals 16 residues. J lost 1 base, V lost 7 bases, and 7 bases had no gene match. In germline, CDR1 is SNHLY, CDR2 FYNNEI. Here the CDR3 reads CASKDSSGMNTGELFF. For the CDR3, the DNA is TGTGCCAGCAAAGACTCTAGCGGGATGAACACCGGGGAGCTGTTTTTT.

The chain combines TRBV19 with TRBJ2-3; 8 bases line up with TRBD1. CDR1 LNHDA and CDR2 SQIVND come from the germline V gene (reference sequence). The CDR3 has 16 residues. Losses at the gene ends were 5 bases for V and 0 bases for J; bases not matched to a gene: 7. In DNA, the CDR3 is TGTGCCAGTAGTCCCCGGACAGGGATTAGCACAGATACGCAGTATTTT. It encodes CASSPRTGISTDTQYF.

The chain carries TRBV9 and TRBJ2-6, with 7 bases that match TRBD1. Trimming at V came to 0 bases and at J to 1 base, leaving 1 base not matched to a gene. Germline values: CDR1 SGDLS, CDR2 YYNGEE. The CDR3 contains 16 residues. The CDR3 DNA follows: TGTGCCAGCAGCGTAGGGACAGGATCTGGGGCCAACGTCCTGACTTTC. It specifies CASSVGTGSGANVLTF. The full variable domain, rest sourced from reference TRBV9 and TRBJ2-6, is DSGVTQTPKHLITATGQRVTLRCSPRSGDLSVYWYQQSLDQGLQFLIQYYNGEERAKGNILERFSAQQFPDLHSELNLSSLELGDSALYFCASSVGTGSGANVLTFGAGSRLTVL.

The CDR3 sequence is CASTFGGESHF. The CDR3 DNA reads as TGTGCCAGCACTTTCGGCGGCGAGTCCCACTTT. The rearrangement links TRBV6-5 to TRBJ1-6, with unresolved D. Germline CDR1 MNHEY, CDR2 SVGAGI. V lost 7 bases and J 18 bases, leaving 16 bases between the germline ends. This CDR3 is built from 11 residues.

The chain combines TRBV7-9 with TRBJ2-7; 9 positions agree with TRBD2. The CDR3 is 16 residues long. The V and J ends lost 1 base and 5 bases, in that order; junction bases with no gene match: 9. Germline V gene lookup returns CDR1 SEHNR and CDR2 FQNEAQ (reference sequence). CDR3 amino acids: CASSLGAGGPLNEQYF. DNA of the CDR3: TGTGCCAGCAGCTTAGGTGCGGGAGGGCCCTTGAACGAGCAGTACTTC.

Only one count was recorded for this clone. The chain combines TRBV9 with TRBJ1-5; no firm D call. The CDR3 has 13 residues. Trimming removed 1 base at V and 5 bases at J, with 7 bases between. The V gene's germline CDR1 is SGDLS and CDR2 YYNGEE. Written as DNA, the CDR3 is TGTGCCAGCAGCGTACATGGAGATCAGCCCCAGCATTTT. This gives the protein CASSVHGDQPQHF.

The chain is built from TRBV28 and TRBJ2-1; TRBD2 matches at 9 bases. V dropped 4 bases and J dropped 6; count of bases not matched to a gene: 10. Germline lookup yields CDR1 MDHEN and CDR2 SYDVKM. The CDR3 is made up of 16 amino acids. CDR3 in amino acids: CASSSAEAGGFNEQFF. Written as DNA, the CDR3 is TGTGCCAGCAGTTCCGCTGAAGCGGGAGGTTTCAATGAGCAGTTCTTC.

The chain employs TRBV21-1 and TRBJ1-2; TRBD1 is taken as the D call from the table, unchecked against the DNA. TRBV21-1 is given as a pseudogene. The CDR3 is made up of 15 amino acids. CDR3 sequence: CATNWTGCAGYGYTF. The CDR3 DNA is TGTGCCACCAATTGGACAGGTTGTGCGGGCTATGGCTACACCTTC.

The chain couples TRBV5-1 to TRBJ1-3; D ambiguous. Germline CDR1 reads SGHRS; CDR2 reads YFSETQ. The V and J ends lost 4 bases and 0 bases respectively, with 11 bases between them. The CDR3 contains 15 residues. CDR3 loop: CASSAVGRSGNTIYF. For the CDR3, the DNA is TGCGCCAGCAGCGCGGTTGGCCGCTCTGGAAACACCATATATTTT.

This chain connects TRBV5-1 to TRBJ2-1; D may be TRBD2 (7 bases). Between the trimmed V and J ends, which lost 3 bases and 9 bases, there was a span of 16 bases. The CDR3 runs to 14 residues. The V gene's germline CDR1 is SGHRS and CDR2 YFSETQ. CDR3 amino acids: CASSSGTKGGEQFF. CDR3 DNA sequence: TGCGCCAGCAGCTCCGGGACTAAAGGGGGTGAGCAGTTCTTC.

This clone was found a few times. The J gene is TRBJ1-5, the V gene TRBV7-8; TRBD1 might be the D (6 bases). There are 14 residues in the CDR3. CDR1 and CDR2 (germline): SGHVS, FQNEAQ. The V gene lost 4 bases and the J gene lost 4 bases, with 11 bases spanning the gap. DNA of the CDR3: TGTGCCAGCAGCTCGGACAGCCCAAATCAGCCCCAGCATTTT. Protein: CASSSDSPNQPQHF.

CDR3 in DNA: TGTGCCAGCAAACCCCAGGGGGCGGACGGCTACACCTTC. Translating gives CASKPQGADGYTF. This sequence joins TRBV5-6 and TRBJ1-2; 8 positions match TRBD1. The CDR3 has 13 residues. CDR1 and CDR2 from the germline V gene are SGHDT and YYEEEE. The V and J ends lost 6 bases and 8 bases, in that order; junction bases with no gene match: 9. Using reference TRBV5-6 and TRBJ1-2 for the parts outside the CDR3, the full variable domain is DAGVTQSPTHLIKTRGQQVTLRCSPKSGHDTVSWYQQALGQGPQFIFQYYEEEERQRGNFPDRFSGHQFPNYSSELNVNALLLGDSALYLCASKPQGADGYTFGSGTRLTVV.

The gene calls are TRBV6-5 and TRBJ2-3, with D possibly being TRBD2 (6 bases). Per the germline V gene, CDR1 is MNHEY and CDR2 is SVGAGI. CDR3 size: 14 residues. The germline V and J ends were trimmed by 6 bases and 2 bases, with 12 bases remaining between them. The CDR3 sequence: CASRRLGPTDTQYF. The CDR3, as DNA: TGTGCCAGCAGACGACTAGGGCCCACAGATACGCAGTATTTT.

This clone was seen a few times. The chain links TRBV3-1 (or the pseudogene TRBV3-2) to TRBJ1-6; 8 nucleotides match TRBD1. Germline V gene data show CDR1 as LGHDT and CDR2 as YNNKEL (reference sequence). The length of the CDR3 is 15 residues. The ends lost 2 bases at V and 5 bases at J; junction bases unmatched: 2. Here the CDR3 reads CASSQYRGDNSPLHF. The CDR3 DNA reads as TGTGCCAGCAGCCAATACAGGGGGGATAATTCACCCCTCCACTTT.